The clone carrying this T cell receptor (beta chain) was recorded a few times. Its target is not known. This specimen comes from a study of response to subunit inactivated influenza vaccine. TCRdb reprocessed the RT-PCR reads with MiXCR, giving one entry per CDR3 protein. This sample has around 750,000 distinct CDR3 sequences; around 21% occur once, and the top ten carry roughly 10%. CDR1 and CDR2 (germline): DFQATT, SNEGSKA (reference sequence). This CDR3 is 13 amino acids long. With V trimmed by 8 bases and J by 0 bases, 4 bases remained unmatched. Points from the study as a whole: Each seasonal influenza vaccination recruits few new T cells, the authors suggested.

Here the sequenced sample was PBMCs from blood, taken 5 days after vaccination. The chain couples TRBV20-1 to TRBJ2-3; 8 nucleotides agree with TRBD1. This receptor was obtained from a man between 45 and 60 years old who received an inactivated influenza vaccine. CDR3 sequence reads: CSTGTGSTDTQYF. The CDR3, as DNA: TGCAGTACCGGGACAGGCAGCACAGATACGCAGTATTTT.